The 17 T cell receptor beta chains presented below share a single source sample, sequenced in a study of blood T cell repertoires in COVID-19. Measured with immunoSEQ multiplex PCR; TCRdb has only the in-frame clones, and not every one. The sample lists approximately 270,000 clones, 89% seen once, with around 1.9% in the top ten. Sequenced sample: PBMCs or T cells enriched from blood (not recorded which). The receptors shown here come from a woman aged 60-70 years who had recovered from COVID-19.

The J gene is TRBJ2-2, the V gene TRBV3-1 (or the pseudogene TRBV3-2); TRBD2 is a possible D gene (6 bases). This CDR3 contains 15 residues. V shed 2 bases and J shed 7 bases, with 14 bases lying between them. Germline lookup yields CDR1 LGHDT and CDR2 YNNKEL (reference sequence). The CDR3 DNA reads TGTGCCAGCAGCCAATTAGGAGGGGCGGACGGGGAGCTGTTTTTT. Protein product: CASSQLGGADGELFF.

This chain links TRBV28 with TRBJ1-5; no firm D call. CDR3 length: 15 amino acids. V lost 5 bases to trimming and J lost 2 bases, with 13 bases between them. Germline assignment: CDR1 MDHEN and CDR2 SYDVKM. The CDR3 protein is CASSPARQGNQPQHF. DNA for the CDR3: TGTGCCAGCAGTCCCGCCCGTCAGGGCAATCAGCCCCAGCATTTT.

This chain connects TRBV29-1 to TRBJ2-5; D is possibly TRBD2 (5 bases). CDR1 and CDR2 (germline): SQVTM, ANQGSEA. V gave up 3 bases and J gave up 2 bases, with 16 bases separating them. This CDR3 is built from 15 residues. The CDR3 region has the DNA TGCAGCGTTGAGGATAGTCTAGCCACACAAGAGACCCAGTACTTC. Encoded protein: CSVEDSLATQETQYF.

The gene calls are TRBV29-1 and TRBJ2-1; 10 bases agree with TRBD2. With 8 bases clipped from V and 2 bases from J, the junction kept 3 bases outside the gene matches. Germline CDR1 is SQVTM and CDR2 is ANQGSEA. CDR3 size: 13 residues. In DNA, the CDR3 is TGCAGCACTACTAGCGGGACCTACAATGAGCAGTTCTTC. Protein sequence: CSTTSGTYNEQFF.

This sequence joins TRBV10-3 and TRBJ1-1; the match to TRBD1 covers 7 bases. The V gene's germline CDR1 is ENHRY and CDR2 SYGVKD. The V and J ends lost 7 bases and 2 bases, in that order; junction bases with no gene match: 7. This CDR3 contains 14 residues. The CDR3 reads CAINRQGPNTEAFF. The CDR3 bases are TGTGCCATCAACAGACAGGGCCCCAACACTGAAGCTTTCTTT.

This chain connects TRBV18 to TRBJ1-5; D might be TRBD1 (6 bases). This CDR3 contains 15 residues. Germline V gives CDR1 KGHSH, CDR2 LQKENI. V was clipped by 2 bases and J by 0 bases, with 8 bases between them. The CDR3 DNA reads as TGTGCCAGCTCACCAAGGGGGAATAGCAATCAGCCCCAGCATTTT. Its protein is CASSPRGNSNQPQHF.

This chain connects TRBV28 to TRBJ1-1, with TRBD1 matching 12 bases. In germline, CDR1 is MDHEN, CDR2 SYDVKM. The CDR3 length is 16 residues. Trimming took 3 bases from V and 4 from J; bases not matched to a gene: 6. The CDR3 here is CASSFGTGGSGTEAFF. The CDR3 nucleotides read TGTGCCAGCAGTTTCGGGACAGGGGGCTCTGGCACTGAAGCTTTCTTT.

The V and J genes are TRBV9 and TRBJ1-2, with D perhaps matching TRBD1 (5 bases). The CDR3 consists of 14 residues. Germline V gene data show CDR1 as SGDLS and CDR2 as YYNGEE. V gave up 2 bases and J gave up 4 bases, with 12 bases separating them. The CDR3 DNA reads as TGTGCCAGCAGCGTCAGCGGGGCACTCTATGGCTACACCTTC. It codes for CASSVSGALYGYTF.

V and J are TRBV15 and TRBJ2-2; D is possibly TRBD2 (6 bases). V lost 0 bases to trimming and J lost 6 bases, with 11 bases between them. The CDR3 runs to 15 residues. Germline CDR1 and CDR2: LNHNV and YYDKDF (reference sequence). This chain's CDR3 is CATSRDIREAGELFF. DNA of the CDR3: TGTGCCACCAGCAGAGATATCAGGGAGGCCGGGGAGCTGTTTTTT.

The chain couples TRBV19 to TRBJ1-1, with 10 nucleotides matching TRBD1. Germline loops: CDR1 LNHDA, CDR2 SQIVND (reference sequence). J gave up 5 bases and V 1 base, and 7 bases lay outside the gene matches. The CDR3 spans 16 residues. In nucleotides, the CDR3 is TGTGCCAGTAGTATAGGCGACAGGGGGCCAGGGACTGAAGCTTTCTTT. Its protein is CASSIGDRGPGTEAFF.

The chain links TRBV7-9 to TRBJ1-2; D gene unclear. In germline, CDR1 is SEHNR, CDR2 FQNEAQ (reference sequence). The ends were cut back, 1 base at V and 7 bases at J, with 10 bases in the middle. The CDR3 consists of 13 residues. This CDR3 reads CASSLGWSGGYTF. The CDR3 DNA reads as TGTGCCAGCAGCTTAGGTTGGTCGGGTGGCTACACCTTC. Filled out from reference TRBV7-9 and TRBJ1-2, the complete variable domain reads DTGVSQNPRHKITKRGQNVTFRCDPISEHNRLYWYRQTLGQGPEFLTYFQNEAQLEKSRLLSDRFSAERPKGSFSTLEIQRTEQGDSAMYLCASSLGWSGGYTFGSGTRLTVV.

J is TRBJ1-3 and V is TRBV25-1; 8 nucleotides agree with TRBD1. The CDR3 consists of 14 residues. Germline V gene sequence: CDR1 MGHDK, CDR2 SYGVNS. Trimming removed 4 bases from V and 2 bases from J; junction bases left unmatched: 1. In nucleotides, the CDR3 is TGTGCCAGCAGTGTGGACAGGGCTGGAAACACCATATATTTT. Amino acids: CASSVDRAGNTIYF.

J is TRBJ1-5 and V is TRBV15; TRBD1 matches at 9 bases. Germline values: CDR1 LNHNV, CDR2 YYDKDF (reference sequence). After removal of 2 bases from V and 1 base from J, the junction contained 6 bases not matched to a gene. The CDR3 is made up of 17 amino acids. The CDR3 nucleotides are TGTGCCACCAGCAGACTGACAGGGGGTGGGAGCAATCAGCCCCAGCATTTT. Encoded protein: CATSRLTGGGSNQPQHF.

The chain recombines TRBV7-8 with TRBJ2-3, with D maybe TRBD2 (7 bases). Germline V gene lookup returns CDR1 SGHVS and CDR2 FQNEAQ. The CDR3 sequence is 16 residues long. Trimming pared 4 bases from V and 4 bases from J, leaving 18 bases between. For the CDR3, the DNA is TGTGCCAGCAGCTCCCGAGGCGGGGGCCTTGCAGATACGCAGTATTTT. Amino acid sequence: CASSSRGGGLADTQYF.

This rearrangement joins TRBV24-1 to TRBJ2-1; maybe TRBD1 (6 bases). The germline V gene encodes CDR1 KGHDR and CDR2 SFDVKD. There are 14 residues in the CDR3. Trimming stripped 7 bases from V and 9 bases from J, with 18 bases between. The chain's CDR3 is CATSGTSPWAEQFF. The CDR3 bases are TGTGCCACCAGCGGGACATCCCCCTGGGCTGAGCAGTTCTTC.

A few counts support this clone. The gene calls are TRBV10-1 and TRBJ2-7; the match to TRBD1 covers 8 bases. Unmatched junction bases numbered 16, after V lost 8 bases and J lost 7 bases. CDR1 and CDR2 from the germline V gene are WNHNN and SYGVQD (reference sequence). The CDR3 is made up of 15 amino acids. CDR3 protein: CASQAGTGQLGEQYF. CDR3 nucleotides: TGCGCCAGCCAGGCCGGGACAGGCCAACTGGGGGAGCAGTACTTC.

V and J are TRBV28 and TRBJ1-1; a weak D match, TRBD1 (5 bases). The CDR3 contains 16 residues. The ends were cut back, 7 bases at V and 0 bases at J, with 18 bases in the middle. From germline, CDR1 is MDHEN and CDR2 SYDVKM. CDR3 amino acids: CASIGVKGRMNTEAFF. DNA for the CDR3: TGTGCCAGCATAGGGGTTAAGGGTAGGATGAACACTGAAGCTTTCTTT.